This T cell receptor (beta chain) came from a study of beta chain features in type 1 diabetes. Study as a whole: Similarity in age, gender and cell yields was seen between patients and healthy donors.

Heparinised blood was drawn once per donor, averaging around 120 mL. What was sequenced were expressed TCRB transcripts, since all of the isolated RNA had been reverse transcribed. The method was immunoSEQ multiplex PCR; TCRdb's version includes in-frame clones alone and lacks a portion of them. Of around 320,000 clones detected, around 15% appear once; the ten largest clones hold approximately 6.7%. V was pared by 3 bases and J by 7 bases, with 15 bases between. The CDR3 spans 14 residues. Germline V CDR1 and CDR2: MNHEY, SMNVEV (reference sequence). The chain joins TRBV27 to TRBJ2-5; D not certain. The sequence was collected from a man between 25 and 39 years old in good health. Sequencing used central memory CD4+ T cells from blood. The chain's CDR3 is CASSLSRTPGTQYF. The CDR3 DNA sequence: TGTGCCAGCAGTTTGAGCAGGACCCCAGGGACCCAGTACTTC.